A single sample is the source of the 30 T cell receptor beta chains below, sequenced in a study of identical twins. TCRdb reprocessed the 5' RACE reads with MiXCR, giving one entry per CDR3 protein. The sample holds under 250,000 distinct CDR3 sequences, about an eighth seen once. This sample was also put to use in a study of yellow fever vaccine responses in identical twins.

The sample comprised memory (CD45RO+) T cells sorted from blood. The receptors were sampled from a woman younger than 35 in good health.

This clonotype was seen only a few times. The chain recombines TRBV5-1 with TRBJ2-3; tentative D call: TRBD2 (6 bases). Germline V gene sequence: CDR1 SGHRS, CDR2 YFSETQ. The ends were cut back, 0 bases at V and 2 bases at J, with 13 bases in the middle. The CDR3 length is 16 residues. This CDR3 is CASSLEVAETTDTQYF. The CDR3 DNA reads TGCGCCAGCAGCTTGGAGGTAGCGGAAACCACAGATACGCAGTATTTT.

In this sample, this clonotype turned up many times. The chain has TRBV7-9 and TRBJ2-4; 10 bases align to TRBD1. The J segment lost 2 bases and the V segment lost 5 bases, leaving 9 bases of the junction unmatched. This CDR3 has 17 amino acids. Germline V lookup: CDR1 SEHNR, CDR2 FQNEAQ (reference sequence). The CDR3 sequence: CASSLQGTGDTKNIQYF. The CDR3 DNA reads TGTGCCAGCAGCCTACAAGGGACAGGGGATACCAAAAACATTCAGTACTTC.

This clonotype turned up a few times. The J gene is TRBJ2-7, the V gene TRBV10-3, with D possibly matching TRBD1 (6 bases). This CDR3 region has 12 residues. Germline assignment: CDR1 ENHRY and CDR2 SYGVKD. Trimming cost V 6 bases and J 6 bases, with 12 bases left between them. The CDR3 DNA follows: TGTGCCATCAGGACCACAGGGTCCGAGCAGTACTTC. This sequence encodes CAIRTTGSEQYF.

This clonotype was found many times. The V gene is TRBV4-3, the J gene TRBJ2-1; 15 nucleotides align to TRBD2. J gave up 0 bases and V 4 bases, and 7 bases lay outside the gene matches. Germline V lookup: CDR1 LGHNA, CDR2 YSLEER. The CDR3 covers 19 residues. The CDR3 nucleotides are TGCGCCAGCAGCCTAAGGGGACTAGCGGGGGGAAGCTCCTACAATGAGCAGTTCTTC. Translating gives CASSLRGLAGGSSYNEQFF.

This clonotype has only a few counts. An end of the junction does not agree with germline; a read error may underlie this. The V gene is TRBV20-1, the J gene TRBJ1-1; D remains unclear. There are 11 residues in the CDR3. CDR1 and CDR2 from the germline V gene are DFQATT and SNEGSKA (reference sequence). CDR3 in amino acids: CSAWALGRHHF. The CDR3 DNA is TGCAGTGCTTGGGCTCTGGGGAGGCACCACTTT.

In its sample, this clonotype was seen many times. The V call is TRBV11-2, the J call TRBJ2-3, with 8 nucleotides matching TRBD2. CDR1 SGHAT and CDR2 FQNNGV come from the germline V gene. V shed 4 bases, J shed 2 bases, and the junction held 5 bases outside the gene matches. CDR3 length: 15 residues. The CDR3 DNA sequence: TGTGCCAGCAGCTGGGCGGGGGGTTCCACAGATACGCAGTATTTT. This codes for CASSWAGGSTDTQYF.

This clonotype has a handful of counts. The rearrangement uses TRBV28 and TRBJ1-1, with D perhaps matching TRBD1 (5 bases). Germline V gene sequence: CDR1 MDHEN, CDR2 SYDVKM. The CDR3 has 15 residues. V lost 2 bases and J lost 4, with 14 bases in between. The CDR3 is CASSLGGMGFTEAFF. The CDR3 coding sequence is TGTGCCAGCAGTTTAGGGGGAATGGGGTTCACTGAAGCTTTCTTT.

The rearrangement joins TRBV6-6 to TRBJ1-5; D remains ambiguous. Germline values: CDR1 MNHNY, CDR2 SVGAGI (reference sequence). Trimming stripped 8 bases from V and 6 bases from J, with 14 bases between. There are 13 residues in the CDR3. The DNA for the CDR3 is TGTGCCAGCGGCCCCATGGGGTCTCAGCCCCAGCATTTT. This codes for CASGPMGSQPQHF.

The chain employs TRBV18 and TRBJ2-4; D uncertain. Looked up from germline, CDR1 is KGHSH and CDR2 is LQKENI. CDR3 length equals 14 residues. V was shortened by 3 bases and J by 2 bases, with 8 bases between the two germline ends. The CDR3 DNA reads TGTGCCAGCTCACCCGACCGTACCAAAAACATTCAGTACTTC. Protein: CASSPDRTKNIQYF.

The rearrangement joins TRBV28 to TRBJ2-1; D might be TRBD1 or TRBD2, each matching 5 bases. Germline V CDR1 and CDR2: MDHEN, SYDVKM. V was clipped by 7 bases and J by 6 bases, with 22 bases between them. The CDR3 is made up of 16 amino acids. The CDR3 reads CASTPPLRAGINEQFF. The CDR3 nucleotides read TGTGCCAGCACACCCCCCCTGAGGGCAGGGATCAATGAGCAGTTCTTC.

This clonotype has at least ten counts. The rearrangement uses TRBV27 and TRBJ2-7; D is perhaps TRBD1 (5 bases). The germline V gene encodes CDR1 MNHEY and CDR2 SMNVEV (reference sequence). This CDR3 spans 13 amino acids. Trimming shortened V by 6 bases and J by 1 base, and 10 bases separated the two germline ends. The CDR3 loop reads CASRTRQSYEQYF. CDR3 bases: TGTGCCAGCAGGACCAGACAGTCCTACGAGCAGTACTTC.

This clonotype was found many times. This chain uses TRBV7-8 with TRBJ2-7, with TRBD1 matching over 7 bases. The CDR3 sequence is 14 residues long. Germline V gene lookup returns CDR1 SGHVS and CDR2 FQNEAQ. V was pared by 0 bases and J by 2 bases, with 1 base of the junction left unmatched. The CDR3 loop reads CASSLADRAYEQYF. CDR3 DNA: TGTGCCAGCAGCTTAGCCGACAGGGCCTACGAGCAGTACTTC.

The V call is TRBV29-1, the J call TRBJ1-2, with D possibly matching TRBD1 (5 bases). CDR1 SQVTM and CDR2 ANQGSEA come from the germline V gene. V lost 3 bases and J 4 bases, leaving 12 bases between the germline ends. There are 13 residues in the CDR3. CDR3 protein: CSVEAGRSYGYTF. CDR3 in DNA: TGCAGCGTTGAGGCGGGACGGTCCTATGGCTACACCTTC. The complete variable domain, with remaining parts taken from reference TRBV29-1 and TRBJ1-2, reads SAVISQKPSRDICQRGTSLTIQCQVDSQVTMMFWYRQQPGQSLTLIATANQGSEATYESGFVIDKFPISRPNLTFSTLTVSNMSPEDSSIYLCSVEAGRSYGYTFGSGTRLTVV.

This clonotype was counted between two and nine times. The rearrangement joins TRBV6-1 to TRBJ2-7, with 14 bases identical to TRBD2. This CDR3 is 17 amino acids long. The germline CDR1 and CDR2 sequences are MNHNS and SASEGT. The ends lost 6 bases at V and 0 bases at J; junction bases unmatched: 7. The CDR3 loop reads CASRPRTSGRSSYEQYF. The CDR3 DNA follows: TGTGCCAGCAGGCCTAGGACTAGCGGGAGGAGCTCCTACGAGCAGTACTTC.

Only a few counts were recorded for this clonotype. V gene TRBV19 combines with J gene TRBJ2-1; tentatively, D is TRBD1 or TRBD2 (5 bases each). V lost 4 bases, J lost 4 bases, and 14 bases lay in between. Germline assignment: CDR1 LNHDA and CDR2 SQIVND (reference sequence). This CDR3 spans 15 amino acids. CDR3 loop: CASSTGPEGYNEQFF. In nucleotides, the CDR3 is TGTGCCAGTAGTACCGGACCAGAGGGGTACAATGAGCAGTTCTTC.

Only a few counts were recorded for this clonotype. The gene calls are TRBV5-1 and TRBJ2-1; D is perhaps TRBD2 (6 bases). Trimming stripped 1 base from V and 2 bases from J, with 10 bases between. CDR1 SGHRS and CDR2 YFSETQ come from the germline V gene. This CDR3 contains 15 residues. CDR3 nucleotide sequence: TGCGCCAGCAGCTTGTGGGGGGAAACCTACAATGAGCAGTTCTTC. Amino acid sequence: CASSLWGETYNEQFF.

This clonotype has ten or more counts. The chain carries TRBV11-2 and TRBJ2-1; D is undetermined. Trimming stripped 5 bases from V and 2 bases from J, with 16 bases between. The CDR3 covers 16 residues. In germline, CDR1 is SGHAT, CDR2 FQNNGV. CDR3 region: CASSKKTHLTYNEQFF. CDR3 DNA: TGTGCCAGCAGCAAGAAGACTCATCTCACCTACAATGAGCAGTTCTTC.

This chain uses TRBV24-1 with TRBJ2-1; the match to TRBD1 covers 9 bases. The CDR3 loop spans 15 amino acids. The V and J ends lost 3 bases and 11 bases, in that order; junction bases with no gene match: 10. CDR1 is KGHDR and CDR2 is SFDVKD in the germline V gene. CDR3 in amino acids: CATSDRRGDREKQFF. The CDR3, as DNA: TGTGCCACCAGTGATAGACGGGGGGACAGGGAAAAGCAGTTCTTC.

This clonotype was observed a handful of times. The rearrangement joins TRBV3-1 to TRBJ1-3; tentative D call: TRBD1 (5 bases). The CDR3 spans 17 residues. CDR1 is LGHDT, CDR2 YNNKEL, per germline (reference sequence). Trimming shortened V by 2 bases and J by 8 bases, and 22 bases separated the two germline ends. The CDR3 DNA reads TGTGCCAGCAGCCAATGGGACCGATATAAAAAAGGGGACACCATATATTTT. It encodes CASSQWDRYKKGDTIYF.

The J gene is TRBJ2-7, the V gene TRBV15, with 14 bases lining up with TRBD2. V was clipped by 3 bases and J by 5 bases; unmatched bases: 6. Germline V gives CDR1 LNHNV, CDR2 YYDKDF (reference sequence). This CDR3 is 16 amino acids long. The CDR3 DNA sequence: TGTGCCACCAGCAGCGGACTAGCGGGAGGCCGGAACGAGCAGTACTTC. This sequence encodes CATSSGLAGGRNEQYF.

The gene calls are TRBV6-4 and TRBJ2-1, with 12 bases lining up with TRBD2. The trim removed 5 bases at V and 6 bases at J, leaving 8 bases unmatched. There are 16 residues in the CDR3. CDR1 MRHNA and CDR2 SNTAGT come from the germline V gene. The CDR3 spells CASSRQGLAGFNEQFF. The DNA of the CDR3 is TGTGCCAGCAGTCGGCAAGGACTAGCGGGGTTCAATGAGCAGTTCTTC.

J is TRBJ2-3 and V is TRBV14, with D tentatively TRBD2 (5 bases). This CDR3 comprises 15 residues. V lost 3 bases and J lost 2, with 12 bases in between. The germline gives CDR1 SGHDN, CDR2 FVKESK. CDR3 sequence (DNA): TGTGCCAGCAGCCACCTTAGCGCCTCCACAGATACGCAGTATTTT. Its translation: CASSHLSASTDTQYF.

The V call is TRBV20-1, the J call TRBJ1-5; D call uncertain. V lost 3 bases and J 4 bases, leaving 13 bases between the germline ends. This CDR3 contains 14 residues. From germline, CDR1 is DFQATT and CDR2 SNEGSKA (reference sequence). DNA of the CDR3: TGCAGTGCTAGTCCGGGATTTGGGAATCAGCCCCAGCATTTT. The encoded protein is CSASPGFGNQPQHF.

The rearrangement joins TRBV7-2 to TRBJ2-5; 8 positions match TRBD2. This CDR3 is built from 14 residues. Trimming at V came to 4 bases and at J to 7 bases, leaving 8 bases not matched to a gene. Germline CDR1 and CDR2: SGHTA and FQGNSA. The DNA for the CDR3 is TGTGCCAGCAGCTCCCCGGGGGGGCGAGGGACCCAGTACTTC. This encodes CASSSPGGRGTQYF.

This clonotype was picked up many times. This sequence joins TRBV18 and TRBJ1-1, with TRBD1 matching 8 bases. Losses at the gene ends were 5 bases for V and 5 bases for J; bases not matched to a gene: 7. Looked up from germline, CDR1 is KGHSH and CDR2 is LQKENI. The CDR3 loop spans 14 amino acids. Here the CDR3 reads CASSSNTGGTEAFF. Written as DNA, the CDR3 is TGTGCCAGCTCATCTAATACAGGGGGAACTGAAGCTTTCTTT.

This clonotype was seen more than once but under ten times. V usage is TRBV29-1 and J usage is TRBJ2-5, with 9 bases lining up with TRBD1. CDR1 and CDR2 from the germline V gene are SQVTM and ANQGSEA. The junction had 5 bases not matched to a gene; V was cut back by 6 bases and J by 3 bases. The length of the CDR3 is 13 residues. CDR3 nucleotide sequence: TGCAGCGTGGGGACAGGGTGGGAAGAGACCCAGTACTTC. Protein sequence: CSVGTGWEETQYF.

This clonotype was observed a few times. The genes are TRBV29-1 and TRBJ2-1; 8 bases match TRBD2. V was clipped by 4 bases and J by 4 bases; unmatched bases: 12. The CDR3 runs 16 residues. Germline lookup yields CDR1 SQVTM and CDR2 ANQGSEA. The CDR3 nucleotides are TGCAGCGTTGTCTCGAGGGATAGCGGGACATACAATGAGCAGTTCTTC. It specifies CSVVSRDSGTYNEQFF.

This clonotype was recorded a few times. One end of the junction varies from germline; a read error may be responsible. The rearrangement links TRBV6-1 to TRBJ2-1, with TRBD1 matching over 7 bases. CDR3 length: 15 amino acids. Germline V gene sequence: CDR1 MNHNS, CDR2 SASEGT. The CDR3 sequence is CASREETGRYNEQFF. The CDR3 DNA sequence: TGTGCCAGCAGAGAAGAGACAGGGCGCTACAATGAGCAGTTCTTC.

The V and J genes are TRBV7-6 and TRBJ1-6, with TRBD1 matching over 9 bases. Germline-derived CDR1 and CDR2 are SGHVS and FNYEAQ. Germline trimming cut 5 bases from V and 12 bases from J; bases unmatched to any gene: 8. CDR3 length equals 14 residues. The CDR3 DNA reads as TGTGCCAGCAGCACTGGGACAGGGCTGGGACCCCTCCACTTT. It codes for CASSTGTGLGPLHF.

This clonotype was detected many times. This chain links TRBV6-4 with TRBJ2-3; 8 bases line up with TRBD2. The J segment lost 2 bases and the V segment lost 6 bases, leaving 7 bases of the junction unmatched. The CDR3 loop spans 15 amino acids. CDR1 MRHNA and CDR2 SNTAGT come from the germline V gene. The CDR3 nucleotides are TGTGCCAGCAGCAAAGCGGGGGAGCCCACAGATACGCAGTATTTT. Amino acid sequence: CASSKAGEPTDTQYF.